A single sample gave rise to the 15 T cell receptor beta chains below, sequenced in a study of blood T cells in healthy people across ages. With a J-beta primer mix and a sample-barcoded 5' primer, a second PCR ran about 7 to 12 cycles. One entry per CDR3 protein results from TCRdb running MiXCR on the 5' RACE reads. The sample records 600,000 to 850,000 distinct CDR3 sequences, 25% being singletons. These data are also associated with another study on T cells of mothers and their children.

The specimen sequenced was blood. All receptors come from a boy younger than 18 in good health.

This clonotype was observed a few times. The chain uses TRBV6-4 and TRBJ2-5; 9 bases line up with TRBD2. The DNA end lines up better with TRBJ2-1; the J call may be wrong. The V gene's germline CDR1 is MRHNA and CDR2 SNTAGT. The CDR3 runs 14 residues. The CDR3 region has the DNA TGTGCCAGCAGTAAACTAGCGGGTGACAATGAGCAGTTCTTC. Translated: CASSKLAGDNEQFF.

The J gene is TRBJ2-3, the V gene TRBV5-4; D might be TRBD1 (6 bases). The germline V gene has CDR1 SGHNT and CDR2 YYREEE (reference sequence). The CDR3 runs to 13 residues. V was clipped by 1 base and J by 5 bases, with 8 bases between them. The CDR3 bases are TGTGCCAGCAGCTTGCAACAGGGAGATACGCAGTATTTT. It specifies CASSLQQGDTQYF. Supplemented by reference TRBV5-4 and TRBJ2-3, the full variable domain reads ETGVTQSPTHLIKTRGQQVTLRCSSQSGHNTVSWYQQALGQGPQFIFQYYREEENGRGNFPPRFSGLQFPNYSSELNVNALELDDSALYLCASSLQQGDTQYFGPGTRLTVL.

In the case of this clonotype: Relative to the germline gene, one junction end is altered; a read error may explain this. The J gene is TRBJ2-5, the V gene TRBV7-9; D perhaps matches TRBD1 (5 bases). Per germline, CDR1 SEHNR and CDR2 FQNEAQ (reference sequence). The CDR3 is made up of 13 amino acids. CDR3 sequence (DNA): TGTGCCAGCAGCTTAGGGGGCCGACCAGGGTGGTTCTTC. Translating gives CASSLGGRPGWFF.

The gene calls are TRBV19 and TRBJ2-1; weak D call: TRBD2 (5 bases). The V gene's germline CDR1 is LNHDA and CDR2 SQIVND (reference sequence). There are 12 residues in the CDR3. Deletions cut 7 bases from V and 4 bases from J, with 8 bases between. The CDR3 protein is CASMDFYNEQFF. CDR3 nucleotide sequence: TGTGCCAGTATGGACTTTTACAATGAGCAGTTCTTC.

This clonotype was observed a handful of times. The J gene is TRBJ2-7, the V gene TRBV13; D tentatively reads TRBD1 or TRBD2 (7 bases each). Deletions cut 2 bases from V and 5 bases from J, with 10 bases between. The CDR3 contains 13 residues. The germline CDR1 and CDR2 sequences are PRHDT and FYEKMQ (reference sequence). Here the CDR3 reads CASSLQGGHEQYF. In DNA, the CDR3 is TGTGCCAGCAGCTTACAGGGGGGGCACGAGCAGTACTTC.

This clonotype has more than one count but fewer than ten. The chain links TRBV6-5 to TRBJ2-1, with D hard to call. The closer fit of TRBJ2-7 to the DNA end suggests the J call may be wrong. CDR1 is MNHEY and CDR2 is SVGAGI in the germline V gene. CDR3 length: 14 residues. Here the CDR3 reads CASSPLDATYEQYF. In nucleotides, the CDR3 is TGTGCCAGCAGCCCCTTGGACGCCACCTACGAGCAGTACTTC.

The rearrangement uses TRBV11-3 and TRBJ2-3; D possibly uses TRBD1 or TRBD2 (5 bases each). V gave up 4 bases and J gave up 2 bases, with 13 bases separating them. Germline lookup yields CDR1 SGHNT and CDR2 YENEEA. The length of the CDR3 is 15 residues. Here the CDR3 DNA reads TGTGCCAGCAGCTCCCGGGACCTACCCACAGATACGCAGTATTTT. Translated: CASSSRDLPTDTQYF.

The chain recombines TRBV2 with TRBJ2-3; D ambiguous. V shed 7 bases and J shed 4 bases, with 12 bases lying between them. Germline loops: CDR1 SNHLY, CDR2 FYNNEI. CDR3 length: 13 amino acids. The CDR3, as DNA: TGTGCCAGCAAAGGTCCCCTGCCAGATACGCAGTATTTT. It specifies CASKGPLPDTQYF.

This chain links TRBV28 with TRBJ2-5, with D possibly TRBD1 on 5 matching bases. TRBJ2-7 matches the DNA end more closely, so the J call is doubtful. This CDR3 is built from 13 residues. From germline, CDR1 is MDHEN and CDR2 SYDVKM. CDR3 in amino acids: CATTTWGWNEQYF. The CDR3 DNA is TGTGCCACCACGACTTGGGGCTGGAACGAGCAGTACTTC.

V gene TRBV7-2 combines with J gene TRBJ2-7; TRBD2 agrees at 9 bases. Germline CDR1 reads SGHTA; CDR2 reads FQGNSA. Unmatched junction bases numbered 4, after V lost 5 bases and J lost 2 bases. The CDR3 covers 14 residues. The CDR3 loop reads CASSLERGAYEQYF. CDR3 DNA: TGTGCCAGCAGCCTCGAGCGGGGGGCCTACGAGCAGTACTTC.

The rearrangement links TRBV5-1 to TRBJ1-2, with a tentative D call TRBD1 (5 bases). The CDR3 is made up of 15 amino acids. The V end lost 3 bases, the J end lost 4 bases, and 16 bases lay between the germline ends. The germline gives CDR1 SGHRS, CDR2 YFSETQ. For the CDR3, the DNA is TGCGCCAGCAGCTCACGCGGGGCTCGGGGCTATGGCTACACCTTC. Residues: CASSSRGARGYGYTF.

This clonotype has only a few counts. CDR3 DNA sequence: TGCGCCAGCAGCCGAGGGACAGAGGGAACTGAAGCTTTCTTT. Protein sequence: CASSRGTEGTEAFF. V is TRBV10-2 and J is TRBJ1-1; 7 nucleotides agree with TRBD1. J lost 5 bases, V lost 6 bases, and 9 bases had no gene match. The CDR3 is 14 residues long. Germline values: CDR1 WSHSY, CDR2 SAAADI.

This chain joins TRBV28 and TRBJ2-7; D may correspond to TRBD1 or TRBD2 (5 bases each). There are 13 residues in the CDR3. Trimming pared 6 bases from V and 3 bases from J, leaving 12 bases between. Germline loops: CDR1 MDHEN, CDR2 SYDVKM. CDR3: CASRQGRFYEQYF. Written as DNA, the CDR3 is TGTGCCAGCAGGCAGGGACGGTTCTACGAGCAGTACTTC.

The J gene is TRBJ1-4, the V gene TRBV18; no clear D. CDR3 size: 18 residues. Germline CDR1 is KGHSH and CDR2 is LQKENI. The V end was cut by 2 bases, the J end by 0 bases, with 16 bases between. CDR3 protein: CASSPGVAIVATNEKLFF. For the CDR3, the DNA is TGTGCCAGCTCACCAGGCGTGGCAATAGTTGCAACTAATGAAAAACTGTTTTTT.

The chain recombines TRBV25-1 with TRBJ2-2; TRBD1 is a possible D gene (6 bases). V lost 4 bases and J 5 bases, leaving 14 bases between the germline ends. CDR1 is MGHDK and CDR2 is SYGVNS in the germline V gene. The CDR3 length is 15 residues. The CDR3 DNA reads TGTGCCAGCAGTGCATCAGGGGTGGGGACCGGGGAGCTGTTTTTT. It codes for CASSASGVGTGELFF.